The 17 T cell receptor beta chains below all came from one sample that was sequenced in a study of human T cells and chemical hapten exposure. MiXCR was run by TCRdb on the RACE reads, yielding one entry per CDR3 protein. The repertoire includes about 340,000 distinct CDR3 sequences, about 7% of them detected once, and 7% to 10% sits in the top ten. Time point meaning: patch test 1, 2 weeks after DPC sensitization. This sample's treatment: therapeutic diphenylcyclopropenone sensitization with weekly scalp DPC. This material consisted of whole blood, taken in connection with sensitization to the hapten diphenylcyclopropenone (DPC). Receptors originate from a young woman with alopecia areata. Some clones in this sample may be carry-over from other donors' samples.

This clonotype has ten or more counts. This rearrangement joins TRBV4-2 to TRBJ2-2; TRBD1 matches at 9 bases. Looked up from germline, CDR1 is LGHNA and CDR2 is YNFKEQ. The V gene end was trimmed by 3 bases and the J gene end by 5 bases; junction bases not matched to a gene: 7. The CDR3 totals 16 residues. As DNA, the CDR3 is TGTGCCAGCAGCCAGGCGGGACAGGGTAGTACCGGGGAGCTGTTTTTT. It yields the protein CASSQAGQGSTGELFF.

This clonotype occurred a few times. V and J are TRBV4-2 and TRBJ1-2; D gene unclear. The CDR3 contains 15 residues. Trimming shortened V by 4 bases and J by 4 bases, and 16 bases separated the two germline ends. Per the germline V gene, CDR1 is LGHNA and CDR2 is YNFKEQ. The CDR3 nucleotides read TGTGCCAGCAGCCGCGCGGACGGTTCCCTCTATGGCTACACCTTC. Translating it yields CASSRADGSLYGYTF.

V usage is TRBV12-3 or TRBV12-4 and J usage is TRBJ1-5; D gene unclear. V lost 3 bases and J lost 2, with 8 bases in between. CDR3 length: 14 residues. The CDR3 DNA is TGTGCCAGCAGTTTTGCCGGGCGCAATCAGCCCCAGCATTTT. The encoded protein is CASSFAGRNQPQHF.

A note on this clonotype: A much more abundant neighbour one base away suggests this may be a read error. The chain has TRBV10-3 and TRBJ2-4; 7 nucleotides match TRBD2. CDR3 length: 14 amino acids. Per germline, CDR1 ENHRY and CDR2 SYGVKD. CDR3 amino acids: CTISRGEAKNIQYF. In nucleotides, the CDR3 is TGTACCATCAGTCGGGGGGAGGCCAAAAACATTCAGTACTTC.

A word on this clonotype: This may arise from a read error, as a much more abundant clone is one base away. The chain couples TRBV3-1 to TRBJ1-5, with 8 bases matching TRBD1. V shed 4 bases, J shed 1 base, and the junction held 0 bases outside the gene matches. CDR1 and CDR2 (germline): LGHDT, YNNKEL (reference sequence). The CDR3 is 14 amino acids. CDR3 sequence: CASSRTGSNQPQHF. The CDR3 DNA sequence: TGTGCCAGCAGCCGGACAGGGAGCAATCAGCCCCAGCATTTT.

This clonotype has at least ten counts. The CDR3: CASSLAPQGGSTEAFF. DNA of the CDR3: TGCGCCAGCAGCTTGGCCCCGCAGGGAGGTAGCACTGAAGCTTTCTTT. This chain links TRBV5-1 with TRBJ1-1; possible D gene TRBD1, 5 bases. CDR3 length equals 16 residues. CDR1 is SGHRS and CDR2 is YFSETQ in the germline V gene. The V end lost 0 bases, the J end lost 4 bases, and 16 bases lay between the germline ends.

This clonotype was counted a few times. The chain's CDR3 is CASSLRPSGRAFSKNIQYF. The CDR3 nucleotides are TGTGCCAGCAGCTTGAGGCCCTCGGGCAGGGCTTTTTCCAAAAACATTCAGTACTTC. V and J are TRBV7-8 and TRBJ2-4; D perhaps matches TRBD1 (5 bases). Deletions cut 3 bases from V and 2 bases from J, with 23 bases between. The germline CDR1 and CDR2 sequences are SGHVS and FQNEAQ. The CDR3 covers 19 residues.

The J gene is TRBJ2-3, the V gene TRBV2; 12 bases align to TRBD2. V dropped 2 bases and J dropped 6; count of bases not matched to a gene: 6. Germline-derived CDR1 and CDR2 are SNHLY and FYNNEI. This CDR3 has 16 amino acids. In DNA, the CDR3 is TGTGCCAGCAGTGAATTGAAACTAGCGGGGGGTGATACGCAGTATTTT. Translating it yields CASSELKLAGGDTQYF.

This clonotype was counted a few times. CDR3 in DNA: TGTGCTAGTGGTTCCGGGGACCGAGTGAACTCACCCCTCCACTTT. This sequence encodes CASGSGDRVNSPLHF. The V gene is TRBV12-5, the J gene TRBJ1-6, with a weak D call TRBD1 (5 bases). The ends were cut back, 4 bases at V and 10 bases at J, with 17 bases in the middle. Germline-derived CDR1 and CDR2 are LGHNT and FRNRAP. The CDR3 totals 15 residues.

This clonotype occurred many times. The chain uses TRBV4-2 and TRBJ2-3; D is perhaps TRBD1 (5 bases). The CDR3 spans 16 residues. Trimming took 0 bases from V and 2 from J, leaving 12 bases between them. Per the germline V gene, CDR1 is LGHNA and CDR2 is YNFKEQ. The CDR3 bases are TGTGCCAGCAGCCAAGAAACAGGAATATTCACAGATACGCAGTATTTT. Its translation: CASSQETGIFTDTQYF.

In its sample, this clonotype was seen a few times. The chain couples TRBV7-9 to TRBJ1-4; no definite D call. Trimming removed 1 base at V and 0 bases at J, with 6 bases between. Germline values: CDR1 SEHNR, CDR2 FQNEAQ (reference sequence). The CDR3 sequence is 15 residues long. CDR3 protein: CASSLVGATNEKLFF. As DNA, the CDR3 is TGTGCCAGCAGCTTAGTCGGCGCAACTAATGAAAAACTGTTTTTT.

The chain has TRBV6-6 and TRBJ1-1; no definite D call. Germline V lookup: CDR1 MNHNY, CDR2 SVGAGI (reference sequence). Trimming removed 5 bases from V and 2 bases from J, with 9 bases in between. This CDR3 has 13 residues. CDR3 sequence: CASSQTANTEAFF. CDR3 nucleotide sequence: TGTGCCAGCAGTCAGACTGCTAACACTGAAGCTTTCTTT.

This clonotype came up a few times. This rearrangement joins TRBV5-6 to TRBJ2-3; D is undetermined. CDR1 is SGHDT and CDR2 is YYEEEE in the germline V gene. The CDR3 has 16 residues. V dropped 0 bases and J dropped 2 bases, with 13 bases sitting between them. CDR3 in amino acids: CASSLVQATFTDTQYF. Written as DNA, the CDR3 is TGTGCCAGCAGCTTGGTTCAGGCAACCTTCACAGATACGCAGTATTTT. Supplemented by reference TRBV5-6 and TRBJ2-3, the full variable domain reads DAGVTQSPTHLIKTRGQQVTLRCSPKSGHDTVSWYQQALGQGPQFIFQYYEEEERQRGNFPDRFSGHQFPNYSSELNVNALLLGDSALYLCASSLVQATFTDTQYFGPGTRLTVL.

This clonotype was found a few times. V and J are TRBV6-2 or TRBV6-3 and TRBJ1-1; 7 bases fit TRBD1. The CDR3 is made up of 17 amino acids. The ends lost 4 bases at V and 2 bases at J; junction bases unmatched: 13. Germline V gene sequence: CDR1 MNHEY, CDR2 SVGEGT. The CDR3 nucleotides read TGTGCCAGCAGTTCCCCGTGGCAGGGGGAGAGAAACACTGAAGCTTTCTTT. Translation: CASSSPWQGERNTEAFF.

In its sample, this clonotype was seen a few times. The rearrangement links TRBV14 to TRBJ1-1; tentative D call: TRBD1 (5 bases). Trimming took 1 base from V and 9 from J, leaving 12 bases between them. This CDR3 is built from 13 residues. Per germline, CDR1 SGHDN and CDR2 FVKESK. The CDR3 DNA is TGTGCCAGCAGCCAAGCCGGGACCGGAAAAGCTTTCTTT. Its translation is CASSQAGTGKAFF.

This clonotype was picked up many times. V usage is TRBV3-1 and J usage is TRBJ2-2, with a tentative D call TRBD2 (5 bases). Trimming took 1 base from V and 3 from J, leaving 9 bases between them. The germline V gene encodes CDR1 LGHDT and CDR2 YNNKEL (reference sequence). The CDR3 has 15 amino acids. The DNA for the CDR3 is TGTGCCAGCAGCCAAGGGGAGAGGGACACCGGGGAGCTGTTTTTT. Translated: CASSQGERDTGELFF.

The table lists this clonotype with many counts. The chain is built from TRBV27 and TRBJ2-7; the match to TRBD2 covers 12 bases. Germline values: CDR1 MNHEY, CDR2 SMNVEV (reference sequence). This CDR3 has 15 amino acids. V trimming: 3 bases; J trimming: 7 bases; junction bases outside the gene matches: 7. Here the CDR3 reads CASSFLTSGGAEQYF. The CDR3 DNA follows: TGTGCCAGCAGTTTTTTGACTAGCGGGGGAGCGGAGCAGTACTTC.